Sequencing of this TCR beta chain was carried out in a study of blood T cells in healthy people across ages. Study results and caveats: A conclusive naive versus antigen-experienced comparison was prevented by the unsorted PBMCs.

Together with a sample-barcoded 5' primer, a J-beta primer mix was included in a second PCR lasting about 6 to 11 cycles. TCRdb analysed the 5' RACE reads with MiXCR anew, one entry per CDR3 protein. The table lists about 780,000 distinct CDR3 sequences, roughly 24% of them singletons. V shed 6 bases and J 3 bases; nucleotides not matched to a gene: 7. Germline CDR1 reads SQVTM; CDR2 reads ANQGSEA. CDR3 size: 13 residues. To note about this clonotype: Its antigen remains unidentified.

The same sample was also used in a study of T cells of mothers and their children. From that study: Donors were a few healthy Caucasian mothers and their six children. Input to cDNA synthesis comprised all extracted RNA, at a ratio of around 1.5 ug per 15 ul. Reads obtained per mother exceeded 9 million TCR beta CDR3 reads, with 3 million to 3.5 million obtained per child.

This chain uses TRBV29-1 with TRBJ2-7, with 8 bases aligning to TRBD1. Sequencing input: blood. The TCR sequence derives from a boy aged 10-17 years in good health. CDR3 coding DNA: TGCAGCGTAGGACAGGGCTATATCTACGAGCAGTACTTC. Protein product: CSVGQGYIYEQYF.